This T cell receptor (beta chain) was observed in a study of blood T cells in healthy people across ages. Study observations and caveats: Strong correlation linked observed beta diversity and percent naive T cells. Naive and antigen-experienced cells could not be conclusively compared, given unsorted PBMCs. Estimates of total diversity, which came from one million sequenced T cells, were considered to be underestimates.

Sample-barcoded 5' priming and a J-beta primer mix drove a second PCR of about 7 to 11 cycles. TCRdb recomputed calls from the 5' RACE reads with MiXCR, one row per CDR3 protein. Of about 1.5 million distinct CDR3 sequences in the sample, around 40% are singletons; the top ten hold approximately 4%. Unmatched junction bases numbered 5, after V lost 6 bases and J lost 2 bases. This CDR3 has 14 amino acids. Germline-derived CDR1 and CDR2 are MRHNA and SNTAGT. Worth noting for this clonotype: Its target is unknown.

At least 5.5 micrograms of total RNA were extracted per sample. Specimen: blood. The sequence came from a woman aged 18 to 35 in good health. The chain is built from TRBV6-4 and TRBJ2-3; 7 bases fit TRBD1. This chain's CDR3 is CASSATGLTDTQYF. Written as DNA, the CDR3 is TGTGCCAGCAGCGCGACAGGGCTCACAGATACGCAGTATTTT.